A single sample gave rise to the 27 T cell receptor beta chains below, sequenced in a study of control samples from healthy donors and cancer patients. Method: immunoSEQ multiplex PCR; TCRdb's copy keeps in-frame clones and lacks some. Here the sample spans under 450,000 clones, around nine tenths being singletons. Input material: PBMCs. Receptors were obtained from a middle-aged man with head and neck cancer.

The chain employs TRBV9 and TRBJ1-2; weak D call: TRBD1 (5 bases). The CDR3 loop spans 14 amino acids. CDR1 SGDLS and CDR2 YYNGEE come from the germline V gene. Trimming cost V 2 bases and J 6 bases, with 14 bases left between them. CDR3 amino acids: CASSVSGREHGYTF. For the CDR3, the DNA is TGTGCCAGCAGCGTCTCGGGCAGGGAACATGGCTACACCTTC.

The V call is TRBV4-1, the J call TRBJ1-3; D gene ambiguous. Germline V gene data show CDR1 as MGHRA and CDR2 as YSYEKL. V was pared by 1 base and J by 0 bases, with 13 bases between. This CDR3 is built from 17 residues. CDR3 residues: CASSQALRQPSGNTIYF. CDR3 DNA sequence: TGCGCCAGCAGCCAAGCGTTACGGCAGCCCTCTGGAAACACCATATATTTT.

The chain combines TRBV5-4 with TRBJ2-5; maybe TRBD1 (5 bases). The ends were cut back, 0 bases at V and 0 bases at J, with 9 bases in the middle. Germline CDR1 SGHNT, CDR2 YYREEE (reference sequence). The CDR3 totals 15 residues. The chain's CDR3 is CASSLAGRDQETQYF. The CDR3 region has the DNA TGTGCCAGCAGCTTGGCCGGCAGGGACCAAGAGACCCAGTACTTC.

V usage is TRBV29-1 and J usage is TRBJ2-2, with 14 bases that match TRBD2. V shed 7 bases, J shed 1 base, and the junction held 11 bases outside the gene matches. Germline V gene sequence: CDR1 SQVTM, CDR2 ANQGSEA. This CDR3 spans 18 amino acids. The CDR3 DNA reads TGCAGCGCCCGAAGGGGACTAGCGGGAGACAGGAACACCGGGGAGCTGTTTTTT. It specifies CSARRGLAGDRNTGELFF.

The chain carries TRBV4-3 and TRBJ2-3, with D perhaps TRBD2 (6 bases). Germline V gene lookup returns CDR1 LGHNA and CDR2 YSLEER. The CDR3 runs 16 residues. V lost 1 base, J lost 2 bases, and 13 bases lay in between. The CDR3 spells CASSQALAALTDTQYF. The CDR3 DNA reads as TGCGCCAGCAGCCAAGCATTAGCGGCCCTCACAGATACGCAGTATTTT.

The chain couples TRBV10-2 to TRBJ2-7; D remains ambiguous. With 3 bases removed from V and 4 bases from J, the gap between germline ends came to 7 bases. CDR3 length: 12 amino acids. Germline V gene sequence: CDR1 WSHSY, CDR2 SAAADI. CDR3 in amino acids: CASSDPRYEQYF. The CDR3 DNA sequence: TGCGCCAGCAGTGATCCCAGATACGAGCAGTACTTC.

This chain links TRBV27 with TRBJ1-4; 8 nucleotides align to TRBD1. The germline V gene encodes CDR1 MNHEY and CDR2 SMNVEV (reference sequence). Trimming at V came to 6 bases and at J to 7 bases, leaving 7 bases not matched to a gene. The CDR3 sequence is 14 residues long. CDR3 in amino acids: CASSQGTGGEKLFF. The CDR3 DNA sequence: TGTGCCAGCAGCCAAGGGACAGGCGGTGAAAAACTGTTTTTT.

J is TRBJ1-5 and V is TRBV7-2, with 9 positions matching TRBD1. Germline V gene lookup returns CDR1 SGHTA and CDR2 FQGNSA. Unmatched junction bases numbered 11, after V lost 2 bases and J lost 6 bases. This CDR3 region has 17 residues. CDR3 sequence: CASSLRVMDRGFQPQHF. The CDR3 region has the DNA TGTGCCAGCAGCTTACGGGTTATGGACAGGGGTTTTCAGCCCCAGCATTTT.

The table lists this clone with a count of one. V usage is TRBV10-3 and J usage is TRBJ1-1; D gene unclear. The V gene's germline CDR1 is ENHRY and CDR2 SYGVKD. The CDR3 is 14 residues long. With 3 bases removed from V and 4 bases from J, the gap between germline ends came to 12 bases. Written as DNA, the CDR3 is TGTGCCATCAGTGACGCCCCAGAATCCACTGAAGCTTTCTTT. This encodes CAISDAPESTEAFF.

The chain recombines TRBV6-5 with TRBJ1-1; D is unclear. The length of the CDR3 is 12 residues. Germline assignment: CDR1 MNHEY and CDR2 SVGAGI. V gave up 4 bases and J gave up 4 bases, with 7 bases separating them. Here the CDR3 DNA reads TGTGCCAGCAGTTCAGGCTTCACTGAAGCTTTCTTT. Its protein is CASSSGFTEAFF.

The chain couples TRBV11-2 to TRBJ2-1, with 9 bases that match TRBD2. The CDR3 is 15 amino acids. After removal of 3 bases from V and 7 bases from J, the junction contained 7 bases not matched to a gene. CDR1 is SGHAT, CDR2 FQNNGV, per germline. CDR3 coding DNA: TGTGCCAGCAGCTTGGTAGCGGGAGTGAATAATGAGCAGTTCTTC. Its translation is CASSLVAGVNNEQFF.

CDR3 coding DNA: TGTGCCAGCAGTTACATGCCCAACTATGGCTACACCTTC. Translating gives CASSYMPNYGYTF. The J gene is TRBJ1-2, the V gene TRBV6-2 or TRBV6-3; D gene uncertain. The CDR3 covers 13 residues. V was shortened by 2 bases and J by 2 bases, with 6 bases between the two germline ends. The germline V gene has CDR1 MNHEY and CDR2 SVGEGT.

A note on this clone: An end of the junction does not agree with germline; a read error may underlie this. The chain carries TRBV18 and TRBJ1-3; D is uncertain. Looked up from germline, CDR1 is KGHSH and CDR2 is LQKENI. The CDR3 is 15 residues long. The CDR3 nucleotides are TGTGCCAGCTCACCCGTAGGGTCCTCTGGAAGCACCATATATTTT. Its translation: CASSPVGSSGSTIYF.

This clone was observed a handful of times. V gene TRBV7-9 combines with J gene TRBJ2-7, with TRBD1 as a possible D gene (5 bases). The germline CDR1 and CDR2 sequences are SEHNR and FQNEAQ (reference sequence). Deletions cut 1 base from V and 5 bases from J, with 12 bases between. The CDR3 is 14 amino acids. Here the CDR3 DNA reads TGTGCCAGCAGCTTAGAGGCAGGGAACGACGAGCAGTACTTC. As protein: CASSLEAGNDEQYF.

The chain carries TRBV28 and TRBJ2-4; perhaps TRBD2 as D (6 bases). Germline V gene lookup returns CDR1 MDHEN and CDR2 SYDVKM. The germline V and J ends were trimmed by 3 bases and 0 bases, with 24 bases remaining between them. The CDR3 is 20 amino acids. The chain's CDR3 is CASSFIYGGEQWLAKNIQYF. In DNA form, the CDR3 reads TGTGCCAGCAGTTTTATTTACGGGGGAGAGCAATGGCTAGCCAAAAACATTCAGTACTTC.

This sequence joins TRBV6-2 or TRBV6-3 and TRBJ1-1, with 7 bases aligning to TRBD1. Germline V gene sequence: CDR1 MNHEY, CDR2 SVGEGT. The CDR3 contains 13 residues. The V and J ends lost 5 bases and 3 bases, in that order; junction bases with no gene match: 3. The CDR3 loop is CASSGTVYTEAFF. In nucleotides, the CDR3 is TGTGCCAGCAGTGGGACAGTTTACACTGAAGCTTTCTTT.

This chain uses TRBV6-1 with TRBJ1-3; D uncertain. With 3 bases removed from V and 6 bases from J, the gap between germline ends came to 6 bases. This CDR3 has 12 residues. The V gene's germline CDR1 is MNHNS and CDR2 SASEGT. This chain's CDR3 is CASSERENTIYF. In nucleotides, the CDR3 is TGTGCCAGCAGTGAGAGGGAAAACACCATATATTTT.

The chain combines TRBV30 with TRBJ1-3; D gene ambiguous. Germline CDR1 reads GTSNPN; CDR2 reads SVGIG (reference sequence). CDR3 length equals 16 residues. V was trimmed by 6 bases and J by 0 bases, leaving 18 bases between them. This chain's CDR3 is CACHPKRENSGNTIYF. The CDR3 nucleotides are TGTGCCTGCCATCCAAAAAGGGAGAACTCTGGAAACACCATATATTTT.

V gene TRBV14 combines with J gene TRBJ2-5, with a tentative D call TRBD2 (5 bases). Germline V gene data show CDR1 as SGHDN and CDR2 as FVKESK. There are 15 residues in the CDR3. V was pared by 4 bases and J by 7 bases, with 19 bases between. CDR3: CASSPPGLRHRTQYF. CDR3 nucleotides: TGTGCCAGCAGCCCTCCCGGACTCCGGCACCGGACCCAGTACTTC.

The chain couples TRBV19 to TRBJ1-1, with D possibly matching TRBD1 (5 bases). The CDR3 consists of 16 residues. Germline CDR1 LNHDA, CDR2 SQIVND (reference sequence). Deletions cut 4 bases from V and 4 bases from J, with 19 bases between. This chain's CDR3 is CASSRVRGGLGTEAFF. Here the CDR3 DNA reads TGTGCCAGTAGTAGGGTTAGGGGCGGGTTAGGCACTGAAGCTTTCTTT.

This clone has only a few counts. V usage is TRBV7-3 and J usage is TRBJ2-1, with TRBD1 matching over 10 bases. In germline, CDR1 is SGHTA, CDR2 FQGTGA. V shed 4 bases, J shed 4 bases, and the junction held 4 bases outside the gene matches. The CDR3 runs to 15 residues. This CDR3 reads CASSSSDRGYNEQFF. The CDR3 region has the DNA TGTGCCAGCAGCTCCTCGGACAGGGGGTACAATGAGCAGTTCTTC. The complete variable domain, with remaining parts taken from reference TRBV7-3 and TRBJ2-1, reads GAGVSQTPSNKVTEKGKYVELRCDPISGHTALYWYRQSLGQGPEFLIYFQGTGAADDSGLPNDRFFAVRPEGSVSTLKIQRTERGDSAVYLCASSSSDRGYNEQFFGPGTRLTVL.

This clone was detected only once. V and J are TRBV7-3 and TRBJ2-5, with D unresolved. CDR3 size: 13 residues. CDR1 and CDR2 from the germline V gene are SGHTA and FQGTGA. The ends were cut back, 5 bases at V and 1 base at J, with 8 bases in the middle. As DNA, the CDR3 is TGTGCCAGCAGCCTCGAAAGCCAAGAGACCCAGTACTTC. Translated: CASSLESQETQYF.

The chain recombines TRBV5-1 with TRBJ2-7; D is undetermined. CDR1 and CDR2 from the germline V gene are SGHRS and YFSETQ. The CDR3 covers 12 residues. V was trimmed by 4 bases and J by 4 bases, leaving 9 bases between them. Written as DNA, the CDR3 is TGCGCCAGCAGCCAACCAGGTTACGAGCAGTACTTC. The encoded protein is CASSQPGYEQYF.

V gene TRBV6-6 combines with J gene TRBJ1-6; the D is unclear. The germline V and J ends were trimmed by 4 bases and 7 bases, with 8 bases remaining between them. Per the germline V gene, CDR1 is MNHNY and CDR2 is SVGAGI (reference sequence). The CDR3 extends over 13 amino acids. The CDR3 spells CASSSDPNSPLHF. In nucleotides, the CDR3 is TGTGCCAGCAGTTCGGACCCCAATTCACCCCTCCACTTT.

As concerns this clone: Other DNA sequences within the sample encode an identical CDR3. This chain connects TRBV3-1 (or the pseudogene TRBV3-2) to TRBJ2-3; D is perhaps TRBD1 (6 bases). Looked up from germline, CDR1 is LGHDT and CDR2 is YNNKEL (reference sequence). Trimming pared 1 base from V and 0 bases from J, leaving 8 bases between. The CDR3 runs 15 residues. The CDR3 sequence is CASSQVGGSTDTQYF. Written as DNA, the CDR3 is TGTGCCAGCAGCCAAGTAGGGGGAAGCACAGATACGCAGTATTTT.

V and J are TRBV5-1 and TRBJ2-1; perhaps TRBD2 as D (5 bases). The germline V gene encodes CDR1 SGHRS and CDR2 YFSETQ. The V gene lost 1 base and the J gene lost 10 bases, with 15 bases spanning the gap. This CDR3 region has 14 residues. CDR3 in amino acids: CASSLNQVEGEQFF. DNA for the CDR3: TGCGCCAGCAGCTTGAACCAGGTCGAGGGCGAGCAGTTCTTC.

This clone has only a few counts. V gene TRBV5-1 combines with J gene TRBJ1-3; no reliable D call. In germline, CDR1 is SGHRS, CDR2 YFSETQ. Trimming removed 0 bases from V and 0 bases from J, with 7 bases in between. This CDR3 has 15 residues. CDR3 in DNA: TGCGCCAGCAGCTTGGGACCTCTCTCTGGAAACACCATATATTTT. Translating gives CASSLGPLSGNTIYF.